These 18 T cell receptor beta chains originate from one sample sequenced in a study of type 1 regulatory T cells (dated by TCRdb to about 2021). For these receptors, no antigen is known. The instrument was an Illumina MiSeq. TCRdb applied fastp at Q25 and MiXCR to the public reads, then kept only in-frame beta chains. When rows share a CDR3 protein, they turn into one entry using the most common DNA and genes. This sample has roughly 67,000 distinct CDR3 sequences in its table, and roughly three fifths of those were observed once. Clones ranked in the top ten supply 7.6% of the sample. The specimen was cultured T cells, either the whole culture or a sorted T cell fraction (not recorded which). In light of the paper, this sample's cell subset or site label describes: Tr1-enriched cell product generated in vitro against host alloantigens. Receptor source: a human donor in good health.

This chain connects TRBV28 to TRBJ2-6; 7 bases are a match to TRBD1. With V trimmed by 6 bases and J by 0 bases, 8 bases remained unmatched. There are 17 residues in the CDR3. Per the germline V gene, CDR1 is MDHEN and CDR2 is SYDVKM. CDR3 bases: TGTGCCAGCAGATCCGGGACAGTGACCTCTGGGGCCAACGTCCTGACTTTC. This encodes CASRSGTVTSGANVLTF.

V gene TRBV9 combines with J gene TRBJ2-3, with a weak D call TRBD2 (6 bases). Deletions cut 3 bases from V and 0 bases from J, with 20 bases between. The length of the CDR3 is 18 residues. In germline, CDR1 is SGDLS, CDR2 YYNGEE. CDR3 bases: TGTGCCAGCAGCGGCGGCATTAGCGGTACGACTAGCACAGATACGCAGTATTTT. Its protein is CASSGGISGTTSTDTQYF.

This clonotype has a single count. This chain joins TRBV11-3 and TRBJ2-5; 8 nucleotides match TRBD2. Germline CDR1 SGHNT, CDR2 YENEEA. The V segment lost 1 base and the J segment 4 bases; nucleotides outside the gene matches: 5. The CDR3 spans 15 residues. The CDR3 nucleotides read TGTGCCAGCAGCTTAGCGGGAGGGCCGGGAGAGACCCAGTACTTC. The encoded protein is CASSLAGGPGETQYF.

This chain links TRBV5-1 with TRBJ2-7, with D possibly being TRBD2 (6 bases). V was trimmed by 0 bases and J by 7 bases, leaving 14 bases between them. Germline V gene sequence: CDR1 SGHRS, CDR2 YFSETQ. CDR3 length: 14 amino acids. The CDR3 spells CASSLVTGAWEQYF. The CDR3 DNA sequence: TGCGCCAGCAGCTTGGTAACGGGAGCGTGGGAGCAGTACTTC.

The chain employs TRBV5-1 and TRBJ2-1; TRBD1 agrees at 8 bases. Germline CDR1 and CDR2: SGHRS and YFSETQ. Unmatched junction bases numbered 2, after V lost 0 bases and J lost 9 bases. The CDR3 has 13 amino acids. The CDR3 sequence is CASSLDTGGEQFF. The CDR3, as DNA: TGCGCCAGCAGCTTGGACACAGGGGGTGAGCAGTTCTTC.

This chain joins TRBV12-3 or TRBV12-4 and TRBJ2-5; possibly TRBD1 for D (5 bases). The CDR3 consists of 15 residues. Trimming took 0 bases from V and 5 from J, leaving 13 bases between them. The CDR3 bases are TGTGCCAGCAGTTTAGCGATGGGGCTAGAGGAGACCCAGTACTTC. This encodes CASSLAMGLEETQYF.

This chain uses TRBV15 with TRBJ1-2, with 8 bases lining up with TRBD1. The CDR3 extends over 16 amino acids. CDR1 is LNHNV and CDR2 is YYDKDF in the germline V gene (reference sequence). With 6 bases clipped from V and 0 bases from J, the junction kept 9 bases outside the gene matches. DNA of the CDR3: TGTGCCACCAGGCGTGGACAGGGAGCCCCTAACTATGGCTACACCTTC. Its protein product is CATRRGQGAPNYGYTF.

This clonotype was recorded only once. With a much larger clone just one base away, this may be a read error. CDR3 protein: CASRGWDRGSYEQYF. CDR3 bases: TGTGCCAGCAGAGGTTGGGACAGGGGGAGCTACGAGCAGTACTTC. The chain carries TRBV5-6 and TRBJ2-7, with 11 bases that match TRBD1. This CDR3 has 15 residues. Losses at the gene ends were 5 bases for V and 3 bases for J; bases not matched to a gene: 7. Germline loops: CDR1 SGHDT, CDR2 YYEEEE.

In its sample, this clonotype was seen many times. The J gene is TRBJ1-6, the V gene TRBV7-2; 10 nucleotides match TRBD1. V trimming: 2 bases; J trimming: 10 bases; junction bases outside the gene matches: 2. Germline assignment: CDR1 SGHTA and CDR2 FQGNSA. This CDR3 is 14 amino acids long. CDR3: CASSLRTGGSPLHF. The CDR3 nucleotides are TGTGCCAGCAGCTTACGGACAGGGGGATCACCCCTCCACTTT.

This clonotype came up a few times. A junction end diverges from the germline sequence, so it may reflect a read error. V usage is TRBV6-2 or TRBV6-3 and J usage is TRBJ2-6; D is possibly TRBD1 (6 bases). The CDR3 consists of 13 residues. Germline loops: CDR1 MNHEY, CDR2 SVGEGT. The chain's CDR3 is CASSVERGSRGFF. CDR3 DNA: TGTGCCAGCAGTGTGGAGAGGGGGTCGCGCGGGTTTTTC.

This chain links TRBV29-1 with TRBJ2-7, with TRBD1 matching 7 bases. J gave up 5 bases and V 6 bases, and 4 bases lay outside the gene matches. The germline CDR1 and CDR2 sequences are SQVTM and ANQGSEA. The CDR3 totals 11 residues. CDR3 sequence: CSVGQPNEQYF. CDR3 DNA sequence: TGCAGCGTGGGACAGCCCAACGAGCAGTACTTC.

The rearrangement links TRBV2 to TRBJ2-1; 14 nucleotides line up with TRBD2. This CDR3 comprises 19 residues. Germline lookup yields CDR1 SNHLY and CDR2 FYNNEI. Unmatched junction bases numbered 7, after V lost 2 bases and J lost 1 base. The CDR3 protein is CASSELGLAGGTSYNEQFF. The CDR3 DNA follows: TGTGCCAGCAGTGAATTAGGACTAGCGGGAGGTACGTCCTACAATGAGCAGTTCTTC.

The chain is built from TRBV28 and TRBJ2-1; 9 bases map to TRBD2. V was pared by 7 bases and J by 7 bases, with 17 bases of the junction left unmatched. The CDR3 loop spans 17 amino acids. Germline values: CDR1 MDHEN, CDR2 SYDVKM. The DNA of the CDR3 is TGTGCCAGCATTAACGCCCGCGGGAGGGCTTTGGGGAATGAGCAGTTCTTC. Protein product: CASINARGRALGNEQFF.

The rearrangement joins TRBV20-1 to TRBJ2-4; tentative D call: TRBD2 (5 bases). V lost 6 bases, J lost 0 bases, and 12 bases lay in between. The germline CDR1 and CDR2 sequences are DFQATT and SNEGSKA (reference sequence). This CDR3 is 14 amino acids long. The CDR3 here is CSAAAGSAKNIQYF. DNA of the CDR3: TGCAGTGCCGCGGCGGGTTCAGCCAAAAACATTCAGTACTTC.

This clonotype occurred once. V is TRBV28 and J is TRBJ2-4, with TRBD1 as a possible D gene (7 bases). Germline values: CDR1 MDHEN, CDR2 SYDVKM. The germline V and J ends were trimmed by 6 bases and 8 bases, with 14 bases remaining between them. This CDR3 region has 13 residues. CDR3 in DNA: TGTGCCAGCAGCCTGGACAGGAGGGACATTCAGTACTTC. This translates into CASSLDRRDIQYF.

V gene TRBV18 combines with J gene TRBJ2-7; 7 bases agree with TRBD2. V lost 2 bases, J lost 7 bases, and 8 bases stayed unmatched. Germline-derived CDR1 and CDR2 are KGHSH and LQKENI. The CDR3 consists of 14 residues. DNA of the CDR3: TGTGCCAGCTCACCAGGAGCGGGGACCAGGGAGCAGTACTTC. This codes for CASSPGAGTREQYF.

This clonotype has only a few counts. V and J are TRBV11-2 and TRBJ2-7; 7 positions agree with TRBD2. From germline, CDR1 is SGHAT and CDR2 FQNNGV. Trimming cost V 2 bases and J 3 bases; bases outside gene matches: 4. This CDR3 contains 14 residues. CDR3 loop: CASSLLLAGYEQYF. In DNA form, the CDR3 reads TGTGCCAGCAGCTTATTGTTAGCGGGCTACGAGCAGTACTTC.

The chain carries TRBV18 and TRBJ2-7, with 9 bases that match TRBD1. The CDR3 contains 14 residues. J was trimmed by 2 bases and V by 3 bases; bases with no gene match: 2. CDR1 is KGHSH, CDR2 LQKENI, per germline. The CDR3 DNA reads as TGTGCCAGCTCACCGGACAGGGGAGCCTACGAGCAGTACTTC. Amino acid sequence: CASSPDRGAYEQYF.